This TCR beta chain stems from a study of a mutant IDH1 vaccine in newly diagnosed glioma. Overall study: Males made up approximately 60% and females roughly 40% of treated patients, whose mean age was approximately 43 years.

TCRdb's copy holds only in-frame clones and misses some; the assay was immunoSEQ multiplex PCR. The repertoire holds roughly 34,000 clones, with around 80% as singletons. The time point denotes: baseline, week 1 (first vaccination visit). Sample treatment: pre-vaccination baseline after standard-of-care therapy. The sequence was collected from a man aged 45 to 65 with glioma. Some clones in this sample may be carry-over from other donors' samples. The sequenced sample was peripheral blood mononuclear cells (PBMCs), obtained from a glioma patient treated with radiotherapy, temozolomide or both.

The CDR3 DNA reads as TGTGCCAGCAGGGGACGAATGAACACTGAAGCTTTCTTT. The encoded protein is CASRGRMNTEAFF. The rearrangement links TRBV11-3 to TRBJ1-1; a possible D gene is TRBD1 (5 bases). V was trimmed by 6 bases and J by 0 bases, leaving 8 bases between them. CDR3 length: 13 amino acids. CDR1 is SGHNT, CDR2 YENEEA, per germline.